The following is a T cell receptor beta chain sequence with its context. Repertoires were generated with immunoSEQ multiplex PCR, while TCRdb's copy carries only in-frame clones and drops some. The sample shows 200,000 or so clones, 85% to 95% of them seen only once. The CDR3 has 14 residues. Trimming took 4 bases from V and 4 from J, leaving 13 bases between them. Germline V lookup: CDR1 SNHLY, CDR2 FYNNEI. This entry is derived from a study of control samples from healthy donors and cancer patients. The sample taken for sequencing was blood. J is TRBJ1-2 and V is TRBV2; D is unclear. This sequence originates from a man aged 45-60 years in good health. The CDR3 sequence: CASSGPPRGYGYTF. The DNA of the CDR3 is TGTGCCAGCAGTGGGCCACCCCGGGGCTATGGCTACACCTTC.